Listed below are T cell receptor beta chains from one sample, sequenced in a study of T cells in Graves' hyperthyroidism and ophthalmopathy. A single record per CDR3 protein comes from TCRdb applying MiXCR to the multiplex PCR reads. The data contain about 610,000 distinct CDR3 sequences, more than 45% of them singletons. The sequencing input was peripheral blood or thyroid tissue (not recorded which). The receptors shown here come from a woman in her late teens or twenties with Graves' hyperthyroidism. CDR3s leave out the opening cysteine and the closing phenylalanine or tryptophan. Each record gives: D gene, V gene, CDR3 protein. A D gene is named only where the DNA matches it firmly.

.	TRBV7-9	ASKLAGNNYGYT
TRBD2	TRBV7-9	ASRSRLAANTGELF
TRBD1	TRBV5-1	ASREQGTGEKLF
.	TRBV7-9	ASSYPARETQY
.	TRBV9	ASSTRNRAGIEKLF
.	TRBV5-6	ASSLAGVTEAF
.	TRBV11-1	ASSLQNWVDTQY
.	TRBV25-1	ASSEYQEGSPLH
TRBD2	TRBV29-1	SVGGGVTDTQY
.	TRBV6-2/TRBV6-3	ASSYLDKNQPQH
.	TRBV19	ASSRAPVSREEAF
TRBD2	TRBV15	ATSRGLGTSGELF
TRBD1	TRBV4-1	ASSGQGSSFPGELF
TRBD2	TRBV7-3	ASSLSSGMSYNEQF
.	TRBV29-1	SVERQNYNEQF
TRBD1	TRBV7-4	ASSFGTGGAGGYT
.	TRBV5-1	ASSYRTNTGELF
.	TRBV2	ASSEDGGFQPQH
.	TRBV4-1	ASSLDAGRY
TRBD2	TRBV11-3	ASSPWTSGSGELF
.	TRBV20-1	SARLLNQPQH
TRBD2	TRBV2	ASRLLAGEDPETQY
.	TRBV29-1	SASSGAGSPLH
.	TRBV7-9	ASSQGRDTIY
TRBD1	TRBV20-1	SARDGQGYEQY
.	TRBV10-3	AISTTGELF
.	TRBV27	ASSFAGAGQY
.	TRBV19	ASSRAGSTGELF
.	TRBV7-8	ASSSGQQQF
.	TRBV11-3	ATTRGNEQF
TRBD1	TRBV10-3	AISGQGDQPQH
TRBD1	TRBV7-8	ASSLEGGQGYGYT
TRBD2	TRBV15	ATSKISGTGDTQY
.	TRBV7-2	ASSPGGPRRETQY
.	TRBV20-1	SARKREGDYT
.	TRBV5-6	ASSQSPSPRNLETQY
TRBD1	TRBV5-5	ASSGTAETQY
.	TRBV6-1	ASSVPGANVLT
.	TRBV9	ASSSVYYGYT
.	TRBV29-1	SVELAASPHSNQPQH
TRBD1	TRBV6-5	ASSTPGQGIYEQY
.	TRBV3-2	ASSRRARLANEKLF
.	TRBV29-1	SVETESEKLF
.	TRBV2	ASSRSERETQY
.	TRBV15	ATSRAPGDPTDTQY
.	TRBV27	ASSSRGASDSGANVLT
.	TRBV10-3	AISESLGKQGTGELF
TRBD1	TRBV6-2/TRBV6-3	ASSYSMGTVITEAF
.	TRBV7-9	ASSSLSTGGYGYT
TRBD1	TRBV2	ASSYTGGVGQPQH
.	TRBV2	ASSEAQFNQPQH
.	TRBV2	ASSTAGMSNQPQH